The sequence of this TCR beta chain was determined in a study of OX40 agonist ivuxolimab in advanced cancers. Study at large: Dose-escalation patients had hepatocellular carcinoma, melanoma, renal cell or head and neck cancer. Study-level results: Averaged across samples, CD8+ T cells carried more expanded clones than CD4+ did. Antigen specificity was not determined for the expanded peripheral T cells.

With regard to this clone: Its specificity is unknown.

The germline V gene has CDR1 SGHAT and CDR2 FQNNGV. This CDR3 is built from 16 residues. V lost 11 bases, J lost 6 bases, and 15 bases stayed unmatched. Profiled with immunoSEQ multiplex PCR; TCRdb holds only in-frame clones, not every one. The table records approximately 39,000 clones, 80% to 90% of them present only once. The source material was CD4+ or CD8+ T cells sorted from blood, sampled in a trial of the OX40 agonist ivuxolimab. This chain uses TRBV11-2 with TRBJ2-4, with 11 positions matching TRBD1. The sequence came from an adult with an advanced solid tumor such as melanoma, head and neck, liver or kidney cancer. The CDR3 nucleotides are TGTGCCTTCTTCGCCCGGACAGGGGGCGCGGGAAACATTCAGTACTTC. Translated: CAFFARTGGAGNIQYF. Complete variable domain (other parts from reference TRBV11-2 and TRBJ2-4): EAGVAQSPRYKIIEKRQSVAFWCNPISGHATLYWYQQILGQGPKLLIQFQNNGVVDDSQLPKDRFSAERLKGVDSTLKIQPAKLEDSAVYLCAFFARTGGAGNIQYFGAGTRLSVL.